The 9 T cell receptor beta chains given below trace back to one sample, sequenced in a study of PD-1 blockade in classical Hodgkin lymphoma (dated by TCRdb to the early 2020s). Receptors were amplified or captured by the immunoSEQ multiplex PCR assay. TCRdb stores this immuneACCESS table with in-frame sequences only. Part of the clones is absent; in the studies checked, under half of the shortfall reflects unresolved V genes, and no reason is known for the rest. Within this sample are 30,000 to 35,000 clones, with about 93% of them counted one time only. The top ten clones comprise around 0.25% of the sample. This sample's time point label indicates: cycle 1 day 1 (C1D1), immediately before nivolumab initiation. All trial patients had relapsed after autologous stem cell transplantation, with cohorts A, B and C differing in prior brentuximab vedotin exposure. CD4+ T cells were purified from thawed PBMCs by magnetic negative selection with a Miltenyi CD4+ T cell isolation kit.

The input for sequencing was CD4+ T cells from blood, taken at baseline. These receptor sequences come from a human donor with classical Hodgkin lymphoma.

In nucleotides, the CDR3 is TGTGCCAGCACCGACGGGTTCTCCTACGAGCAGTACTTC. Residues: CASTDGFSYEQYF. This chain links TRBV6-5 with TRBJ2-7; D call uncertain. The V gene lost 7 bases and the J gene lost 0 bases, with 10 bases spanning the gap. The CDR3 totals 13 residues. CDR1 MNHEY and CDR2 SVGAGI come from the germline V gene.

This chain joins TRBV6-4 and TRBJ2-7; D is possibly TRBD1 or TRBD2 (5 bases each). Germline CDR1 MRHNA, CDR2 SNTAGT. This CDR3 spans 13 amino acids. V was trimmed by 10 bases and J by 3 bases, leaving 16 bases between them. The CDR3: CATIKHGGYEQYF. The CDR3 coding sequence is TGTGCCACGATAAAGCATGGGGGCTACGAGCAGTACTTC.

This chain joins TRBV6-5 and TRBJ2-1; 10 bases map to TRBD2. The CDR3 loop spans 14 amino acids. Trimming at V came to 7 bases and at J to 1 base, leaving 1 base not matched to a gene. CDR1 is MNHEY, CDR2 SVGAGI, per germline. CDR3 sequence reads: CASKREGSYNEQFF. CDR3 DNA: TGTGCCAGCAAGCGGGAGGGTTCCTACAATGAGCAGTTCTTC.

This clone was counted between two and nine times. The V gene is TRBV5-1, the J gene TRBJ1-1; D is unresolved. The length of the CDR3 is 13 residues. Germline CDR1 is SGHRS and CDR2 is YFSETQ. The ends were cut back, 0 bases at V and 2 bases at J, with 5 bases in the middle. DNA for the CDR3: TGCGCCAGCAGCTTGGCTTCTAACACTGAAGCTTTCTTT. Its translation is CASSLASNTEAFF.

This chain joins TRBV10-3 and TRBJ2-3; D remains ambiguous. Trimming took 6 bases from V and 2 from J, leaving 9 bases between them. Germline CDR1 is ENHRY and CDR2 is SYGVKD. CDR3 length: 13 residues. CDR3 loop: CAIRVGFTDTQYF. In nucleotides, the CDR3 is TGTGCCATCAGGGTAGGATTCACAGATACGCAGTATTTT.

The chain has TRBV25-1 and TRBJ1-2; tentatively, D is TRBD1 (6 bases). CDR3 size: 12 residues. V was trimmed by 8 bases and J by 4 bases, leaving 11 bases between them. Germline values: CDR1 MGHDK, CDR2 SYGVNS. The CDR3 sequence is CASLTGSYGYTF. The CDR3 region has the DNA TGTGCCAGCCTCACAGGGTCCTATGGCTACACCTTC.

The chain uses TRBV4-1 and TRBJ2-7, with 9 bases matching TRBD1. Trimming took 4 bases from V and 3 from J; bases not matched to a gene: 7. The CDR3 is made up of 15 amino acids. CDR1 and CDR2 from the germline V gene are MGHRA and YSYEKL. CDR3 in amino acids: CASSRATGGVYEQYF. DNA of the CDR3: TGCGCCAGCAGCCGAGCCACAGGGGGCGTCTACGAGCAGTACTTC.

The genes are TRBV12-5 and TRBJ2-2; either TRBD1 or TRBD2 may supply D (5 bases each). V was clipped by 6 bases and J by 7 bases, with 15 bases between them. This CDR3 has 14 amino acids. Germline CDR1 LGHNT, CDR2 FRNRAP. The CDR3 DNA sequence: TGTGCTAGTGGGGGGGTACTCGTGCTCGGGGAGCTGTTTTTT. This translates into CASGGVLVLGELFF.

CDR3 sequence (DNA): TGTGCCAGCAGCGTAGAGGGTTGGGGGCCGCAGTACTTC. Amino acid sequence: CASSVEGWGPQYF. The chain joins TRBV9 to TRBJ2-7; tentative D call: TRBD1 (6 bases). Germline CDR1 SGDLS, CDR2 YYNGEE. Trimming stripped 0 bases from V and 9 bases from J, with 13 bases between. The CDR3 is made up of 13 amino acids.